This T cell receptor (beta chain) was sequenced during a study of cytomegalovirus exposure and HLA in healthy donors. With 60 Vbeta and 13 Jbeta primers, the PCR was carried out. As originally analysed: Some 11 million shared chains were among the about 80 million unique TCR beta chains that a later analysis counted. Here immunoSEQ multiplex PCR was the method, and the copy in TCRdb shows in-frame clones only, minus some. V, J and clone size are those of that table, while D and trimming were read from the DNA. The repertoire holds about 180,000 clones, about 79% seen once, with about 1.5% in the top ten. CDR3 size: 15 residues. The V and J ends lost 0 bases and 4 bases, in that order; junction bases with no gene match: 4. Germline V gene lookup returns CDR1 WSHSY and CDR2 SAAADI.

V gene TRBV10-2 combines with J gene TRBJ2-7, with 9 bases that match TRBD2. The source material was PBMCs. This receptor was obtained from a man between 18 and 35 years old in good health and CMV-seronegative. In DNA, the CDR3 is TGCGCCAGCAGTGAGTCTCAGGGACTAGCTTACGAGCAGTACTTC. It codes for CASSESQGLAYEQYF.